This T cell receptor beta chain was captured in a study of identifying expanded T cells in peripheral blood. The CDR3 covers 14 residues. Germline V gene lookup returns CDR1 LGHNA and CDR2 YNFKEQ. V gave up 4 bases and J gave up 5 bases, with 14 bases separating them. The protocol was immunoSEQ multiplex PCR, while the TCRdb copy is restricted to in-frame clones and leaves out a portion. The sample carries approximately 59,000 clones, roughly nine tenths recorded once. This rearrangement joins TRBV4-2 to TRBJ1-2; tentatively, D is TRBD1 (6 bases). The source material was blood. This clonotype originated in a person aged 18-70 years in good health. CDR3 sequence (DNA): TGTGCCAGCAGCCCTGACAGGCGGGATTATGGCTACACCTTC. Amino acid sequence: CASSPDRRDYGYTF.